The next 17 T cell receptor beta chains were all read from a single sample in a study of regulatory T cells in long-lasting Graves disease. As for time point: newly diagnosed GD, antithyroid drugs for less than 3 months. After RNA was extracted from PBMCs, the TCR library was made from it. Building of the TCR beta libraries involved iRepertoire HTBI primers and Arm-PCR of CDR3 regions. Using its own MiXCR run on the multiplex PCR reads, TCRdb lists one record per CDR3 protein. The table shows 400,000 to 500,000 distinct CDR3 sequences, with less than 15% occurring only once. These sequences were also reported in another study, on T cells in Graves' hyperthyroidism and ophthalmopathy.

The sequenced sample was peripheral blood mononuclear cells (PBMCs), obtained at new diagnosis, from a patient treated with antithyroid drugs. All receptors derive from a woman aged 45 to 65 with Graves disease.

At least ten counts were recorded for this clonotype. The chain recombines TRBV12-3 or TRBV12-4 with TRBJ2-1, with a tentative D call TRBD1 (6 bases). Deletions cut 9 bases from V and 8 bases from J, with 26 bases between. This CDR3 contains 16 residues. DNA for the CDR3: TGTGCCAGTGGGGCAGGGGTGGGCAATGGGGGCTATGAGCAGTTCTTC. Translation gives CASGAGVGNGGYEQFF.

In this sample, this clonotype turned up many times. The chain carries TRBV28 and TRBJ2-7; 9 nucleotides agree with TRBD1. After removal of 6 bases from V and 5 bases from J, the junction contained 14 bases not matched to a gene. The CDR3 is 16 residues long. Germline V gives CDR1 MDHEN, CDR2 SYDVKM. CDR3 loop: CASRLTGTGIIHEQYF. CDR3 nucleotides: TGTGCCAGCAGACTGACCGGGACAGGGATTATCCACGAGCAGTACTTC.

This clonotype was seen ten or more times. This chain joins TRBV27 and TRBJ2-2, with D tentatively TRBD1 (6 bases). Germline loops: CDR1 MNHEY, CDR2 SMNVEV (reference sequence). The CDR3 has 15 residues. Deletions cut 0 bases from V and 7 bases from J, with 12 bases between. Here the CDR3 DNA reads TGTGCCAGCAGTTTATCCCACAGGGCTGGCGGGGAGCTGTTTTTT. Amino acids: CASSLSHRAGGELFF.

This clonotype showed up many times. The chain uses TRBV12-3 or TRBV12-4 and TRBJ2-5; 11 bases are a match to TRBD2. The CDR3 is 15 amino acids. The trim removed 4 bases at V and 1 base at J, leaving 2 bases unmatched. CDR3 in DNA: TGTGCCAGCAGTTCAACTAGCGGGGGCCAAGAGACCCAGTACTTC. Translating it yields CASSSTSGGQETQYF.

The sample holds many counts of this clonotype. The chain couples TRBV10-3 to TRBJ1-3, with D possibly TRBD1 on 6 matching bases. The germline V and J ends were trimmed by 2 bases and 1 base, with 6 bases remaining between them. This CDR3 has 14 amino acids. Per the germline V gene, CDR1 is ENHRY and CDR2 is SYGVKD. This CDR3 reads CAISEDRSGNTIYF. CDR3 sequence (DNA): TGTGCCATCAGTGAGGACAGGTCTGGAAACACCATATATTTT.

This clonotype was counted ten times or more. J is TRBJ2-1 and V is TRBV9; 9 nucleotides match TRBD2. Per the germline V gene, CDR1 is SGDLS and CDR2 is YYNGEE. J lost 12 bases, V lost 4 bases, and 14 bases had no gene match. The CDR3 is made up of 15 amino acids. The CDR3 spells CASSQRGLAGRVQFF. The CDR3 coding sequence is TGTGCCAGCAGCCAGAGGGGTCTAGCGGGGAGGGTGCAGTTCTTC. Drawing the rest from reference TRBV9 and TRBJ2-1, the complete variable domain is DSGVTQTPKHLITATGQRVTLRCSPRSGDLSVYWYQQSLDQGLQFLIQYYNGEERAKGNILERFSAQQFPDLHSELNLSSLELGDSALYFCASSQRGLAGRVQFFGPGTRLTVL.

This clonotype was picked up many times. The genes are TRBV7-9 and TRBJ2-5, with D uncertain. This CDR3 spans 13 amino acids. From germline, CDR1 is SEHNR and CDR2 FQNEAQ (reference sequence). V was pared by 5 bases and J by 0 bases, with 7 bases between. CDR3 residues: CASSTRHQETQYF. The CDR3 DNA is TGTGCCAGCAGCACCCGACACCAAGAGACCCAGTACTTC.

This clonotype was observed a few times. This may be a read error, as it is one base from a much larger clone. The V gene is TRBV28, the J gene TRBJ2-5; D unclear. CDR3 length: 13 residues. Looked up from germline, CDR1 is MDHEN and CDR2 is SYDVKM. The DNA for the CDR3 is TGTGCCACCCTTAAAGGGTACCAAGAGACCCAGTGCTTC. Translation gives CATLKGYQETQCF. Variable domain in full (rest from reference TRBV28 and TRBJ2-5): DVKVTQSSRYLVKRTGEKVFLECVQDMDHENMFWYRQDPGLGLRLIYFSYDVKMKEKGDIPEGYSVSREKKERFSLILESASTNQTSMYLCATLKGYQETQCFGPGTRLLVL.

A few counts support this clonotype. V and J are TRBV4-1 and TRBJ2-3; D might be TRBD1 (5 bases). The CDR3 runs 15 residues. The germline CDR1 and CDR2 sequences are MGHRA and YSYEKL. The V gene lost 0 bases and the J gene lost 5 bases, with 12 bases spanning the gap. The CDR3 reads CASSQEGTGRDTQYF. CDR3 coding DNA: TGCGCCAGCAGCCAAGAGGGAACAGGTCGAGATACGCAGTATTTT.

This clonotype was seen repeatedly, ten times or more. The chain employs TRBV6-2 or TRBV6-3 and TRBJ2-1; D uncertain. The CDR3 is 15 amino acids. V was trimmed by 3 bases and J by 5 bases, leaving 14 bases between them. Germline CDR1 is MNHEY and CDR2 is SVGEGT. The CDR3 sequence: CASSYTLTADNEQFF. CDR3 DNA: TGTGCCAGCAGTTATACGTTAACGGCGGACAATGAGCAGTTCTTC.

The gene calls are TRBV30 and TRBJ2-7; 8 positions match TRBD1. V gave up 5 bases and J gave up 5 bases; unmatched junction bases: 2. Germline CDR1 reads GTSNPN; CDR2 reads SVGIG (reference sequence). The CDR3 spans 11 residues. The CDR3 DNA sequence: TGTGCCTGGGGACAGGGTAACGAGCAGTACTTC. Translated, it gives CAWGQGNEQYF.

The CDR3 loop reads CAWSVSEGVKNIQYF. Written as DNA, the CDR3 is TGTGCCTGGAGTGTTAGCGAAGGGGTCAAAAACATTCAGTACTTC. The chain joins TRBV30 to TRBJ2-4; D assignment may be TRBD1 or TRBD2 (5 bases each). V was cut by 0 bases and J by 3 bases, with 12 bases left in between. The germline V gene encodes CDR1 GTSNPN and CDR2 SVGIG (reference sequence). The CDR3 loop spans 15 amino acids.

This clonotype turned up a few times. The chain links TRBV6-2 or TRBV6-3 to TRBJ2-1; 9 positions match TRBD2. The CDR3 extends over 14 amino acids. Germline V gene sequence: CDR1 MNHEY, CDR2 SVGEGT. V gave up 5 bases and J gave up 8 bases; unmatched junction bases: 7. This CDR3 reads CASSAIGTSHEQFF. CDR3 nucleotide sequence: TGTGCCAGCAGTGCTATAGGGACTAGCCATGAGCAGTTCTTC.

This clonotype occurred many times. Here the CDR3 DNA reads TGTGCCGAAACCCGGGACAGGGGACCCTACGAGCAGTACTTC. This codes for CAETRDRGPYEQYF. This chain connects TRBV6-1 to TRBJ2-7; 10 bases map to TRBD1. Unmatched junction bases numbered 9, after V lost 11 bases and J lost 2 bases. Germline V gives CDR1 MNHNS, CDR2 SASEGT. The CDR3 runs to 14 residues.

The CDR3 region is CASSLSPGRTLYNEQFF. The CDR3 coding sequence is TGTGCCAGCAGTTTATCCCCCGGGAGGACTCTCTACAATGAGCAGTTCTTC. The V and J genes are TRBV28 and TRBJ2-1; 7 bases are a match to TRBD2. The V gene's germline CDR1 is MDHEN and CDR2 SYDVKM. V lost 1 base, J lost 3 bases, and 9 bases stayed unmatched. This CDR3 has 17 amino acids. Using reference TRBV28 and TRBJ2-1 for the parts outside the CDR3, the full variable domain is DVKVTQSSRYLVKRTGEKVFLECVQDMDHENMFWYRQDPGLGLRLIYFSYDVKMKEKGDIPEGYSVSREKKERFSLILESASTNQTSMYLCASSLSPGRTLYNEQFFGPGTRLTVL.

The table lists this clonotype with a few counts. J is TRBJ2-7 and V is TRBV9, with D tentatively TRBD2 (6 bases). The CDR3 is 15 residues long. Germline V gene lookup returns CDR1 SGDLS and CDR2 YYNGEE. The V end was cut by 0 bases, the J end by 2 bases, with 12 bases between. The CDR3 nucleotides read TGTGCCAGCAGCGTAGACGGGGGTCCGCCCTACGAGCAGTACTTC. Translated, it gives CASSVDGGPPYEQYF.

The table lists this clonotype with many counts. V usage is TRBV6-1 and J usage is TRBJ2-7, with TRBD2 matching 7 bases. The CDR3 loop spans 16 amino acids. The germline gives CDR1 MNHNS, CDR2 SASEGT. Germline trimming cut 5 bases from V and 3 bases from J; bases unmatched to any gene: 13. The CDR3 coding sequence is TGTGCCAGCAGTCCCCTCCCCGGGACTACCGACTACGAGCAGTACTTC. This gives the protein CASSPLPGTTDYEQYF.